The text below deals with one T cell receptor (beta chain). No cognate antigen has been identified for it. Per-nucleotide qualities are absent, and no much larger clonotype sits a single base away. The method behind the library was the immunoSEQ multiplex PCR assay. TCRdb mirrors the immuneACCESS table, restricted to in-frame sequences. Some clones are absent from its copies; in checked studies, under half trace to an unresolved V gene, and the reason for the others is unknown. This sample is represented by approximately 60,000 clones; 92% of them were singletons. The ten largest make up roughly 2.3% of the sample. The data belong to a study of T cell changes during pregnancy in multiple sclerosis (dated 2019 in TCRdb). About the full investigation: Changes in the T cell repertoire over the course of pregnancy were examined in this study in women with multiple sclerosis.

CDR1 SGHAT and CDR2 FQDESV were looked up in the germline V gene (reference sequence). The CDR3 holds 16 amino acids from the cysteine to the phenylalanine. Here the CDR3 DNA is all that survives: 48 bases in frame from base 1. V is cut by 2 bases and J by 1 base, and the space between the germline ends is 14 bases. This TCR was sampled from a female donor with multiple sclerosis, enrolled in a pregnancy study. Here the chain combines TRBV11-1 and TRBJ2-5, and perhaps TRBD1 as D gene, on 5 matching bases. Sequences were derived from peripheral blood, sampled in the first trimester of pregnancy. The nucleotide sequence is TGTGCCAGCAGCTTAAGCCCTGGGCAGGGCCAAGAGACCCAGTACTTC. The encoded protein is CASSLSPGQGQETQYF.